This entry is about one T cell receptor beta chain. Produced via immunoSEQ multiplex PCR; TCRdb's table is partial and in-frame only. The sample shows around 2.5 million clones, approximately 93% of them seen only once. The sample comes from a study of shared clonotypes between healthy human individuals. With V trimmed by 6 bases and J by 2 bases, 7 bases remained unmatched. This CDR3 comprises 14 residues. Germline V gene data show CDR1 as SQVTM and CDR2 as ANQGSEA. This TCR came from a man between 18 and 35 years old in good health. Some clones in this sample may be carry-over from other donors' samples. V and J are TRBV29-1 and TRBJ2-3; 8 nucleotides agree with TRBD1. Sequenced sample: naive CD4+ T cells from PBMCs. The subset here: CD45RA+ positively selected. The CDR3 sequence is CSVSDRAFTDTQYF. The CDR3 nucleotides are TGCAGCGTCTCGGACAGGGCGTTCACAGATACGCAGTATTTT.